This paragraph covers one T cell receptor beta chain sequence. The germline gives CDR1 SGHRS, CDR2 YFSETQ. The CDR3 covers 17 residues. The J segment lost 4 bases and the V segment lost 3 bases, leaving 8 bases of the junction unmatched. This sample stems from a study of OX40 agonist ivuxolimab in advanced cancers. TCRdb's copy holds only in-frame clones and misses some; the assay was immunoSEQ multiplex PCR. The sample lists roughly 26,000 clones; approximately 75% were seen once. The sample here was CD4+ or CD8+ T cells sorted from blood, taken in a trial of the OX40 agonist ivuxolimab. The origin of this receptor is an adult with an advanced solid tumor such as melanoma, head and neck, liver or kidney cancer. The chain employs TRBV5-1 and TRBJ2-2; 11 bases map to TRBD2. The CDR3, as DNA: TGCGCCAGCAGCTCCACGGGACTAGCGGACCCCACCGGGGAGCTGTTTTTT. Translated: CASSSTGLADPTGELFF.